The sequence of this T cell receptor beta chain was determined in a study of shared clonotypes between healthy human individuals. Clones were read by immunoSEQ multiplex PCR, and TCRdb kept only the in-frame ones, dropping some. The sample has about 770,000 clones; roughly 72% are singletons. Study-wide findings and caveats: Among donors, sharing of clonotypes was expected to be affected by sequencing depth.

CDR1 and CDR2 from the germline V gene are MDHEN and SYDVKM. The CDR3 length is 13 residues. After removal of 6 bases from V and 7 bases from J, the junction contained 8 bases not matched to a gene. This clone was recorded a few times. Its antigen is not identified. This chain uses TRBV28 with TRBJ2-7, with TRBD2 identical over 8 bases. The material sequenced was memory CD4+ T cells sorted from blood. Subset here: CD45RA-negative fraction. This clonotype was obtained from a young woman in good health. The CDR3 loop reads CASRLSGGSEQYF. In DNA, the CDR3 is TGTGCCAGCAGGCTAAGCGGGGGCTCGGAGCAGTACTTC.